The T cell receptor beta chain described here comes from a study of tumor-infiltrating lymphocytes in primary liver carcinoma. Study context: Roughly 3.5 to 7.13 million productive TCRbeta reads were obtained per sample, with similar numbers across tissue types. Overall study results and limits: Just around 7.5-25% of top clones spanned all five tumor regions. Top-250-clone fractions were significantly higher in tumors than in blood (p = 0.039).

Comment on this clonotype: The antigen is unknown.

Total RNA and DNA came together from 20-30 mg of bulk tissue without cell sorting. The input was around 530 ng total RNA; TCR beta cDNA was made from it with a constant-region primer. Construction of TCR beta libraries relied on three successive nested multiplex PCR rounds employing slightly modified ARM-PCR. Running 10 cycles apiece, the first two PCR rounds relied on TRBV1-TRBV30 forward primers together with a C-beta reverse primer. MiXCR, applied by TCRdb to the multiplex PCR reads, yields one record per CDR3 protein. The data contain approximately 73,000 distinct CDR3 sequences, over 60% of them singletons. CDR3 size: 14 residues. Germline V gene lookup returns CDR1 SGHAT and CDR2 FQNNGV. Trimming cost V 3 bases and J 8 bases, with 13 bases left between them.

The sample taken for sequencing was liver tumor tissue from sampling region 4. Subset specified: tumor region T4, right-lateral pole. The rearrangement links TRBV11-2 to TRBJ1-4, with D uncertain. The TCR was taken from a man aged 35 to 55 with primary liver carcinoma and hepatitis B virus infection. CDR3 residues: CASSLSNLGEKLFF. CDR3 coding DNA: TGTGCCAGCAGCTTGTCCAATCTTGGAGAAAAACTGTTTTTT.